The 15 T cell receptor beta chains listed next were all sequenced from one sample in a study of blood T cell repertoires in COVID-19. TCRdb's copy holds only in-frame clones and misses some; the assay was immunoSEQ multiplex PCR. The sample has approximately 140,000 clones, around 87% seen once; the top ten hold 5.5% to 7.5%. Material for sequencing was peripheral blood. These receptors were taken from a man aged 80 or over with acute or convalescent COVID-19.

The genes are TRBV27 and TRBJ1-4; 7 nucleotides agree with TRBD1. This CDR3 is 15 amino acids long. V lost 6 bases to trimming and J lost 3 bases; unmatched junction nucleotides: 7. The germline gives CDR1 MNHEY, CDR2 SMNVEV (reference sequence). This CDR3 is CASSTIQGSNEKLFF. In DNA, the CDR3 is TGTGCCAGCAGCACCATACAGGGGTCTAATGAAAAACTGTTTTTT. Full variable domain (rest looked up from reference TRBV27 and TRBJ1-4): EAQVTQNPRYLITVTGKKLTVTCSQNMNHEYMSWYRQDPGLGLRQIYYSMNVEVTDKGDVPEGYKVSRKEKRNFPLILESPSPNQTSLYFCASSTIQGSNEKLFFGSGTQLSVL.

J is TRBJ2-6 and V is TRBV25-1, with TRBD2 as a possible D gene (6 bases). This CDR3 has 17 residues. CDR1 and CDR2 (germline): MGHDK, SYGVNS. V lost 0 bases to trimming and J lost 0 bases, with 9 bases between them. CDR3 loop: CASSEYGGISGANVLTF. The CDR3, as DNA: TGTGCCAGCAGTGAATACGGAGGGATCTCTGGGGCCAACGTCCTGACTTTC.

The rearrangement links TRBV4-1 to TRBJ1-4, with TRBD1 as a possible D gene (6 bases). The CDR3 contains 16 residues. The V gene lost 0 bases and the J gene lost 11 bases, with 19 bases spanning the gap. Looked up from germline, CDR1 is MGHRA and CDR2 is YSYEKL. The CDR3 protein is CASSQERRTEVDKLFF. In nucleotides, the CDR3 is TGCGCCAGCAGCCAAGAACGGAGGACAGAGGTGGATAAACTGTTTTTT.

V usage is TRBV19 and J usage is TRBJ2-5; TRBD1 aligns across 9 bases. The germline V gene has CDR1 LNHDA and CDR2 SQIVND (reference sequence). The CDR3 is made up of 14 amino acids. V lost 9 bases to trimming and J lost 4 bases; unmatched junction nucleotides: 9. The DNA for the CDR3 is TGTGCCAGCGGACAGGGGATGTTCGGAGAGACCCAGTACTTC. Its protein product is CASGQGMFGETQYF.

This chain joins TRBV19 and TRBJ1-5; tentative D call: TRBD1 (5 bases). The germline V gene has CDR1 LNHDA and CDR2 SQIVND (reference sequence). The ends were cut back, 1 base at V and 6 bases at J, with 19 bases in the middle. This CDR3 comprises 17 residues. In nucleotides, the CDR3 is TGTGCCAGTAGTATAGGCGTCGGGGGGGGGATCGGTCAGCCCCAGCATTTT. This sequence encodes CASSIGVGGGIGQPQHF.

This clone was counted a few times. This chain links TRBV12-3 or TRBV12-4 with TRBJ2-7; TRBD1 is a possible D gene (6 bases). CDR3 length: 13 amino acids. The V end lost 4 bases, the J end lost 3 bases, and 10 bases lay between the germline ends. As DNA, the CDR3 is TGTGCCAGCAGTTCCCCGGGACACTACGAGCAGTACTTC. Translating it yields CASSSPGHYEQYF.

This clone was picked up a small number of times. The rearrangement joins TRBV28 to TRBJ1-2, with 8 bases matching TRBD1. The ends lost 7 bases at V and 1 base at J; junction bases unmatched: 5. This CDR3 is 14 amino acids long. Germline V gene data show CDR1 as MDHEN and CDR2 as SYDVKM. Here the CDR3 reads CASIQGAVNYGYTF. The CDR3 nucleotides read TGTGCCAGCATTCAGGGGGCCGTTAACTATGGCTACACCTTC.

The V gene is TRBV5-1, the J gene TRBJ2-5; TRBD1 might be the D (5 bases). This CDR3 contains 16 residues. Trimming took 0 bases from V and 2 from J, leaving 14 bases between them. Looked up from germline, CDR1 is SGHRS and CDR2 is YFSETQ. The CDR3: CASSLAGFGAQETQYF. Here the CDR3 DNA reads TGCGCCAGCAGCTTGGCAGGGTTTGGAGCTCAAGAGACCCAGTACTTC.

The chain recombines TRBV7-3 with TRBJ1-2, with D possibly TRBD1 on 6 matching bases. Deletions cut 5 bases from V and 5 bases from J, with 15 bases between. Germline CDR1 is SGHTA and CDR2 is FQGTGA. This CDR3 contains 14 residues. The CDR3 reads CASSLRAGEYGYTF. CDR3 coding DNA: TGTGCCAGCAGCCTGAGGGCAGGGGAATATGGCTACACCTTC.

This chain links TRBV24-1 with TRBJ1-2; D is ambiguous. V lost 5 bases, J lost 4 bases, and 10 bases lay in between. Germline CDR1 KGHDR, CDR2 SFDVKD. The CDR3 sequence is 13 residues long. CDR3 bases: TGTGCCACCAGTGTCCCCGCGATCTATGGCTACACCTTC. It codes for CATSVPAIYGYTF.

The chain joins TRBV5-5 to TRBJ2-7; 9 nucleotides agree with TRBD2. Germline CDR1 is SGHKS and CDR2 is YYEKEE (reference sequence). V shed 2 bases and J 2 bases; nucleotides not matched to a gene: 5. The CDR3 is made up of 15 amino acids. This CDR3 is CASSFGLAGTYEQYF. The CDR3 nucleotides are TGTGCCAGCAGCTTCGGGCTAGCGGGGACCTACGAGCAGTACTTC.

The V and J genes are TRBV6-6 and TRBJ1-2; TRBD1 might be the D (5 bases). The CDR3 has 15 residues. The germline V and J ends were trimmed by 0 bases and 8 bases, with 16 bases remaining between them. CDR1 is MNHNY, CDR2 SVGAGI, per germline (reference sequence). The CDR3 loop reads CASSYSTGTQGGYTF. As DNA, the CDR3 is TGTGCCAGCAGTTACTCGACGGGCACTCAGGGAGGCTACACCTTC.

The gene calls are TRBV10-3 and TRBJ2-7, with D tentatively TRBD2 (6 bases). Trimming took 6 bases from V and 6 from J, leaving 18 bases between them. This CDR3 region has 14 residues. CDR1 ENHRY and CDR2 SYGVKD come from the germline V gene. The CDR3 coding sequence is TGTGCCATCAGGCGGGACTCCACTGGGGGCGAGCAGTACTTC. Its protein is CAIRRDSTGGEQYF.

This clone has only a few counts. The chain employs TRBV27 and TRBJ2-7, with a weak D call TRBD2 (6 bases). The V gene lost 8 bases and the J gene lost 7 bases, with 15 bases spanning the gap. The CDR3 runs 12 residues. CDR1 MNHEY and CDR2 SMNVEV come from the germline V gene (reference sequence). The CDR3 DNA reads as TGTGCCAGCTCGGGAGCCCTCGGGGAGCAGTACTTC. Its protein product is CASSGALGEQYF.

The chain employs TRBV6-5 and TRBJ1-6; 10 bases align to TRBD1. Germline V gene sequence: CDR1 MNHEY, CDR2 SVGAGI. This CDR3 contains 15 residues. V was clipped by 6 bases and J by 8 bases; unmatched bases: 7. This CDR3 reads CASSPGTGVYSPLHF. The CDR3 coding sequence is TGTGCCAGCAGCCCCGGGACAGGGGTATATTCACCCCTCCACTTT.